Listed below are T cell receptor beta chains from one sample, sequenced in a study of cytomegalovirus exposure and HLA in healthy donors. Libraries were prepared by immunoSEQ multiplex PCR; TCRdb keeps only in-frame clonotypes and omits some of them. The sample has more than 200,000 clones, roughly 87% seen once; the top ten hold more than 10%. The sample was PBMCs. Source of these receptors: a man younger than 35 in good health and CMV-seropositive. Each CDR3 is given with its conserved first and last residue. The D gene is left open where the match is weak. Only part of the rows carry a size: once, few, many, or a class if the clone is expanded.

cdr3_aa: CASSPWDGGSYEQYF
cdr3_nt: TGTGCCAGCAGCCCGTGGGACGGGGGCTCCTACGAGCAGTACTTC
j_call: TRBJ2-7
v_call: TRBV11-2
d_call: NA
clone_size: NA

cdr3_aa: CAWSVAVNQPQHF
cdr3_nt: TGTGCCTGGAGTGTGGCAGTAAATCAGCCCCAGCATTTT
j_call: TRBJ1-5
v_call: TRBV30
d_call: NA
clone_size: NA

cdr3_aa: CAWTWDRTGGNNGYTF
cdr3_nt: TGTGCCTGGACCTGGGATCGGACAGGGGGAAATAATGGCTACACCTTC
j_call: TRBJ1-2
v_call: TRBV30
d_call: TRBD1
clone_size: NA

cdr3_aa: CASSLGQLQGAEQYF
cdr3_nt: TGCGCCAGCAGCTTGGGACAGCTCCAGGGGGCCGAGCAGTACTTC
j_call: TRBJ2-7
v_call: TRBV5-1
d_call: TRBD1
clone_size: NA

cdr3_aa: CASTLFPGPEKVFF
cdr3_nt: TGTGCCAGCACTCTATTCCCGGGCCCCGAAAAGGTGTTTTTT
j_call: TRBJ1-4
v_call: TRBV2
d_call: NA
clone_size: NA

cdr3_aa: CASSPPVGGLSGYTF
cdr3_nt: TGTGCCAGCAGCCCCCCGGTCGGGGGTTTGAGCGGCTACACCTTC
j_call: TRBJ1-2
v_call: TRBV5-4
d_call: NA
clone_size: NA

cdr3_aa: CASSLAGGQLHEQYF
cdr3_nt: TGTGCCAGCAGCTTAGCGGGCGGCCAGCTGCACGAGCAGTACTTC
j_call: TRBJ2-7
v_call: TRBV7-9
d_call: NA
clone_size: NA

cdr3_aa: CASSASSYEQYF
cdr3_nt: TGTGCCAGCAGCGCTTCCTCCTACGAGCAGTACTTC
j_call: TRBJ2-7
v_call: TRBV7-9
d_call: NA
clone_size: NA

cdr3_aa: CACPGQGGSTNYGYTF
cdr3_nt: TGTGCCTGTCCGGGGCAGGGTGGTTCTACTAACTATGGCTACACCTTC
j_call: TRBJ1-2
v_call: TRBV30
d_call: NA
clone_size: NA

cdr3_aa: CASSEGREEQPQHF
cdr3_nt: TGTGCCAGCAGTGAGGGGAGGGAAGAACAGCCCCAGCATTTT
j_call: TRBJ1-5
v_call: TRBV25-1
d_call: NA
clone_size: once

cdr3_aa: CASTPVDTNTEAFF
cdr3_nt: TGTGCCAGCACCCCCGTGGACACGAACACTGAAGCTTTCTTT
j_call: TRBJ1-1
v_call: TRBV11-2
d_call: NA
clone_size: NA

cdr3_aa: CASSEPGLAYEQYF
cdr3_nt: TGCGCCAGCAGCGAACCGGGACTAGCATACGAGCAGTACTTC
j_call: TRBJ2-7
v_call: TRBV5-1
d_call: TRBD2
clone_size: NA

cdr3_aa: CASSYSRLYEQYF
cdr3_nt: TGTGCCAGCAGTTACTCGAGGCTCTACGAGCAGTACTTC
j_call: TRBJ2-7
v_call: TRBV6-5
d_call: NA
clone_size: NA

cdr3_aa: CATSRGGTEAFF
cdr3_nt: TGTGCCACCAGCAGAGGAGGAACTGAAGCTTTCTTT
j_call: TRBJ1-1
v_call: TRBV15
d_call: NA
clone_size: once

cdr3_aa: CASSYSAATSGNTIYF
cdr3_nt: TGTGCCAGCAGTTACTCGGCGGCGACCTCTGGAAACACCATATATTTT
j_call: TRBJ1-3
v_call: TRBV6-5
d_call: NA
clone_size: NA

cdr3_aa: CASSARDSRTAGYTF
cdr3_nt: TGTGCCAGCAGTGCCAGGGACTCCAGGACGGCTGGCTACACCTTC
j_call: TRBJ1-2
v_call: TRBV6-1
d_call: NA
clone_size: NA

cdr3_aa: CASSEGANTEAFF
cdr3_nt: TGTGCCAGCAGTGAAGGGGCCAACACTGAAGCTTTCTTT
j_call: TRBJ1-1
v_call: TRBV6-1
d_call: NA
clone_size: NA

cdr3_aa: CASKGSGSYNEQFF
cdr3_nt: TGTGCCAGCAAGGGTAGCGGCTCCTACAATGAGCAGTTCTTC
j_call: TRBJ2-1
v_call: TRBV25-1
d_call: NA
clone_size: once

cdr3_aa: CASSLGPSGRALSVYNEQFF
cdr3_nt: TGCGCCAGCAGCTTGGGGCCTAGCGGGAGGGCCCTCTCGGTTTACAATGAGCAGTTCTTC
j_call: TRBJ2-1
v_call: TRBV5-1
d_call: TRBD2
clone_size: NA

cdr3_aa: CASSPGLWTASDEQYF
cdr3_nt: TGTGCCAGCAGCCCTGGTTTGTGGACAGCGAGCGACGAGCAGTACTTC
j_call: TRBJ2-7
v_call: TRBV27
d_call: NA
clone_size: NA